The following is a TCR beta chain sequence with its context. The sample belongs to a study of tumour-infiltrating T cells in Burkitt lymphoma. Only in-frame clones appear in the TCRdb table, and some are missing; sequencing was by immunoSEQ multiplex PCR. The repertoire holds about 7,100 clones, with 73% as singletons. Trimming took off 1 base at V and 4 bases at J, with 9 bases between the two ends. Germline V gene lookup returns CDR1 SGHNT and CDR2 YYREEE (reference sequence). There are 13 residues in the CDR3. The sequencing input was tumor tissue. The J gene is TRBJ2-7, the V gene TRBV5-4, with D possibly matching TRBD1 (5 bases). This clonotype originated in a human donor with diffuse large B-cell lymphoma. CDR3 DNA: TGTGCCAGCAGCTTGCAGGGTACATACGAGCAGTACTTC. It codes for CASSLQGTYEQYF.